These 10 T cell receptor beta chains share one sample of origin, sequenced in a study of T cells in Graves' hyperthyroidism and ophthalmopathy. Amplified TCR beta CDR3 regions came from RNA transcripts. An initial round of RT-PCR targeting the TCR CDR3 relied on the HTBI primer set. One entry per CDR3 protein results from TCRdb running MiXCR on the multiplex PCR reads. The sample lists more than 250,000 distinct CDR3 sequences; over 12% were seen once. Input material: blood. The receptors were sampled from a woman aged 45-60 years with Graves' hyperthyroidism that later progressed to Graves' ophthalmopathy.

This clonotype was seen more than once but under ten times. The J gene is TRBJ1-1, the V gene TRBV20-1; D is uncertain. The V end lost 0 bases, the J end lost 5 bases, and 10 bases lay between the germline ends. Germline V gene data show CDR1 as DFQATT and CDR2 as SNEGSKA (reference sequence). The CDR3 has 13 amino acids. CDR3 region: CSARDGRGTEAFF. The CDR3 DNA sequence: TGCAGTGCTAGAGATGGACGGGGAACTGAAGCTTTCTTT.

This clonotype showed up many times. The chain joins TRBV3-1 to TRBJ2-5; TRBD1 aligns across 7 bases. Losses at the gene ends were 3 bases for V and 5 bases for J; bases not matched to a gene: 6. The CDR3 extends over 14 amino acids. The germline V gene has CDR1 LGHDT and CDR2 YNNKEL (reference sequence). The CDR3 region is CASSHPGGLETQYF. Here the CDR3 DNA reads TGTGCCAGCAGCCACCCAGGGGGATTGGAGACCCAGTACTTC.

This clonotype was observed at least ten times. The CDR3, as DNA: TGTGCCAGCAGTTTAGCGGGACAGGGTACCTCACCCCTCCACTTT. Its protein is CASSLAGQGTSPLHF. The chain has TRBV12-3 or TRBV12-4 and TRBJ1-6; TRBD1 agrees at 9 bases. CDR3 length: 15 amino acids. Germline trimming cut 0 bases from V and 10 bases from J; bases unmatched to any gene: 4.

Many counts were recorded for this clonotype. The chain carries TRBV28 and TRBJ2-1; 11 bases are a match to TRBD1. The CDR3 has 16 amino acids. Germline CDR1 MDHEN, CDR2 SYDVKM. J lost 1 base, V lost 6 bases, and 5 bases had no gene match. The CDR3 protein is CASRPDRGPSYNEQFF. CDR3 sequence (DNA): TGTGCCAGCAGACCGGACAGGGGGCCATCCTACAATGAGCAGTTCTTC. Complete variable domain (other parts from reference TRBV28 and TRBJ2-1): DVKVTQSSRYLVKRTGEKVFLECVQDMDHENMFWYRQDPGLGLRLIYFSYDVKMKEKGDIPEGYSVSREKKERFSLILESASTNQTSMYLCASRPDRGPSYNEQFFGPGTRLTVL.

This clonotype was counted only a few times. J is TRBJ1-6 and V is TRBV7-9; D is uncertain. Germline V CDR1 and CDR2: SEHNR, FQNEAQ (reference sequence). The ends were cut back, 1 base at V and 6 bases at J, with 10 bases in the middle. This CDR3 is 15 amino acids long. Written as DNA, the CDR3 is TGTGCCAGCAGCTTAGGTGGCAGCATTAATTCACCCCTCCACTTT. Translation gives CASSLGGSINSPLHF.

About this clonotype itself: A much larger clone differs from this one at a single base, so this may be a read error. The chain carries TRBV6-1 and TRBJ1-1; TRBD1 is a possible D gene (6 bases). This CDR3 spans 14 amino acids. The germline V and J ends were trimmed by 5 bases and 6 bases, with 16 bases remaining between them. Germline CDR1 is MNHNS and CDR2 is SASEGT. The CDR3 DNA sequence: TGTGCCAGCAGTACCCGGACAGCGGCCGCTGAAGCTTTCTTT. It yields the protein CASSTRTAAAEAFF.

This clonotype appeared many times. The chain has TRBV7-2 and TRBJ2-4, with a possible D match to TRBD2 (6 bases). Germline CDR1 is SGHTA and CDR2 is FQGNSA. V lost 3 bases and J 8 bases, leaving 11 bases between the germline ends. The CDR3 totals 13 residues. The CDR3 loop is CASSLTRRDIQYF. The CDR3 DNA reads as TGTGCCAGCAGCTTGACTAGGAGGGACATTCAGTACTTC.

The CDR3 loop is CASSYVGGNIKTQYF. The CDR3 DNA sequence: TGTGCCAGCAGTTATGTTGGCGGGAATATAAAGACCCAGTACTTC. This chain joins TRBV6-2 or TRBV6-3 and TRBJ2-5; perhaps TRBD2 as D (6 bases). V dropped 3 bases and J dropped 6 bases, with 17 bases sitting between them. There are 15 residues in the CDR3. In germline, CDR1 is MNHEY, CDR2 SVGEGT.

This clonotype has ten or more counts. The chain uses TRBV12-3 or TRBV12-4 and TRBJ2-7; D not certain. The CDR3 loop spans 14 amino acids. The ends were cut back, 2 bases at V and 2 bases at J, with 10 bases in the middle. The CDR3 DNA reads as TGTGCCAGCAGTTTATCGAGTAGGACCTACGAGCAGTACTTC. Amino acid sequence: CASSLSSRTYEQYF.

As concerns this clonotype: Possible read error: a much larger clone is one base away. The chain links TRBV10-3 to TRBJ2-7, with a weak D call TRBD1 (5 bases). The CDR3 spans 14 residues. Germline CDR1 is ENHRY and CDR2 is SYGVKD. CDR3 loop: CAISEWQGSYEQCF. DNA of the CDR3: TGTGCCATCAGTGAATGGCAGGGCAGTTACGAGCAGTGCTTC.